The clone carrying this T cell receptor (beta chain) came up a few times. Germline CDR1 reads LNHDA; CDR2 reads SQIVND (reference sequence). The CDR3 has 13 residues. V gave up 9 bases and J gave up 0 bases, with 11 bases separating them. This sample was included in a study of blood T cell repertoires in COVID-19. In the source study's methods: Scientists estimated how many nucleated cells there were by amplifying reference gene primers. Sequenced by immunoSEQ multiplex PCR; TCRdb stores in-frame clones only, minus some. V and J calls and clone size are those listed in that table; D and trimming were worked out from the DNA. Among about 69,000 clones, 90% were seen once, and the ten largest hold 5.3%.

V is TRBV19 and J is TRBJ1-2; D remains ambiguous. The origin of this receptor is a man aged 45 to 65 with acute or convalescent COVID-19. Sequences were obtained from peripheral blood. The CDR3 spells CASSESSNYGYTF. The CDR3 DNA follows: TGTGCCAGCTCCGAGAGTTCTAACTATGGCTACACCTTC.